The 24 T cell receptor beta chains presented below share a single source sample, sequenced in a study of shared clonotypes between healthy human individuals. Sequencing was performed with immunoSEQ multiplex PCR; in TCRdb, only in-frame clones are kept and a portion is missing. This sample carries approximately 640,000 clones, about nine tenths of them seen once, and the ten largest clones take 34%. The source material was memory CD8+ T cells from PBMCs. Subset in this sample: CD45RO+ cells pooled with CCR7-negative TemRA cells. The receptors come from a man aged 18 to 30 in good health. Some clones in this sample may be carry-over from other donors' samples.

This chain uses TRBV28 with TRBJ1-2; D unclear. Trimming took off 5 bases at V and 7 bases at J, with 14 bases between the two ends. Germline CDR1 reads MDHEN; CDR2 reads SYDVKM. CDR3 length: 13 amino acids. CDR3 DNA: TGTGCCAGCAGTCCGGGCCCCTGGGGTGGCTACACCTTC. Residues: CASSPGPWGGYTF.

The gene calls are TRBV5-4 and TRBJ1-2; D perhaps matches TRBD1 (5 bases). The V gene's germline CDR1 is SGHNT and CDR2 YYREEE (reference sequence). V lost 2 bases and J 5 bases, leaving 13 bases between the germline ends. This CDR3 spans 14 amino acids. The CDR3 spells CASSLRTGDYGYTF. Written as DNA, the CDR3 is TGTGCCAGCAGCTTAAGAACAGGCGATTATGGCTACACCTTC. Variable domain in full (rest from reference TRBV5-4 and TRBJ1-2): ETGVTQSPTHLIKTRGQQVTLRCSSQSGHNTVSWYQQALGQGPQFIFQYYREEENGRGNFPPRFSGLQFPNYSSELNVNALELDDSALYLCASSLRTGDYGYTFGSGTRLTVV.

This chain links TRBV27 with TRBJ1-2, with D unresolved. The CDR3 runs 13 residues. CDR1 and CDR2 from the germline V gene are MNHEY and SMNVEV (reference sequence). V shed 6 bases and J shed 5 bases, with 13 bases lying between them. The chain's CDR3 is CASSFPSGYGYTF. The CDR3 DNA reads as TGTGCCAGCAGCTTCCCGAGTGGGTATGGCTACACCTTC.

The chain joins TRBV6-7 to TRBJ2-1, with TRBD2 matching 8 bases. TRBV6-7 is annotated as an ORF whose role is uncertain. This CDR3 contains 20 residues. After removal of 7 bases from V and 5 bases from J, the junction contained 25 bases not matched to a gene. The CDR3 region is CASTATRGGPAEPQHNEQFF. In DNA form, the CDR3 reads TGTGCCAGCACCGCCACCCGGGGGGGTCCAGCGGAGCCCCAGCACAATGAGCAGTTCTTC.

The table lists this clone with a count of one. The rearrangement links TRBV9 to TRBJ1-1, with 9 bases fitting TRBD1. After removal of 3 bases from V and 4 bases from J, the junction contained 4 bases not matched to a gene. Germline V gene lookup returns CDR1 SGDLS and CDR2 YYNGEE. CDR3 length equals 14 residues. The CDR3 loop reads CASSETGGSTEAFF. The CDR3 nucleotides read TGTGCCAGCAGCGAGACAGGGGGTAGCACTGAAGCTTTCTTT.

This clone was picked up one time. This chain links TRBV27 with TRBJ2-7, with D perhaps matching TRBD1 (6 bases). CDR1 and CDR2 (germline): MNHEY, SMNVEV (reference sequence). This CDR3 comprises 14 residues. V lost 6 bases to trimming and J lost 5 bases, with 17 bases between them. The CDR3 nucleotides are TGTGCCAGCAGGAGGCAGGGGATCCATCACGAGCAGTACTTC. It is translated as CASRRQGIHHEQYF.

The rearrangement links TRBV27 to TRBJ2-7, with 11 bases fitting TRBD2. Germline CDR1 reads MNHEY; CDR2 reads SMNVEV (reference sequence). J lost 6 bases, V lost 5 bases, and 6 bases had no gene match. The CDR3 extends over 14 amino acids. CDR3 DNA: TGTGCCAGCAGTCCCATAGCGGGAGGGCCCGAGCAGTACTTC. This translates into CASSPIAGGPEQYF.

This rearrangement joins TRBV5-1 to TRBJ2-7; 11 bases are a match to TRBD2. From germline, CDR1 is SGHRS and CDR2 YFSETQ. This CDR3 comprises 15 residues. Unmatched junction bases numbered 5, after V lost 4 bases and J lost 2 bases. The CDR3 nucleotides read TGCGCCAGCAGCATATCTAGCGGGAGGACCTACGAGCAGTACTTC. It is translated as CASSISSGRTYEQYF.

The chain links TRBV5-4 to TRBJ2-5; D may be TRBD2 (6 bases). CDR3 length: 16 residues. From germline, CDR1 is SGHNT and CDR2 YYREEE (reference sequence). V was cut by 1 base and J by 1 base, with 14 bases left in between. CDR3 amino acids: CASSLFGEAPQETQYF. The CDR3, as DNA: TGTGCCAGCAGCTTGTTTGGGGAGGCTCCCCAAGAGACCCAGTACTTC.

The rearrangement links TRBV5-1 to TRBJ2-3; the D gene is possibly TRBD2 (5 bases). The CDR3 loop spans 15 amino acids. The V gene's germline CDR1 is SGHRS and CDR2 YFSETQ. V shed 4 bases and J shed 1 base, with 13 bases lying between them. DNA of the CDR3: TGCGCCAGCAGCCCCTCGAGGACTGGCACAGATACGCAGTATTTT. It specifies CASSPSRTGTDTQYF.

J is TRBJ2-5 and V is TRBV9, with 8 bases matching TRBD1. Per germline, CDR1 SGDLS and CDR2 YYNGEE. J gave up 5 bases and V 0 bases, and 0 bases lay outside the gene matches. The CDR3 runs to 13 residues. CDR3 bases: TGTGCCAGCAGCGTAGGACAGGGGGAGACCCAGTACTTC. The encoded protein is CASSVGQGETQYF.

This clone was recorded only once. The chain uses TRBV6-4 and TRBJ2-1; 7 bases fit TRBD2. This CDR3 is built from 17 residues. Trimming cost V 3 bases and J 6 bases; bases outside gene matches: 14. CDR1 and CDR2 (germline): MRHNA, SNTAGT. The CDR3 coding sequence is TGTGCCAGCAGTGAACTGGGGGGGACCGCTACCTTCAATGAGCAGTTCTTC. It is translated as CASSELGGTATFNEQFF.

This clone was observed once. The CDR3 loop reads CASSLVQGGETQYF. The CDR3 DNA follows: TGTGCCAGCAGCTTAGTCCAGGGAGGAGAGACCCAGTACTTC. The V and J genes are TRBV11-2 and TRBJ2-5, with a tentative D call TRBD2 (6 bases). This CDR3 spans 14 amino acids. CDR1 SGHAT and CDR2 FQNNGV come from the germline V gene. V lost 1 base and J lost 4, with 10 bases in between. Variable domain in full (rest from reference TRBV11-2 and TRBJ2-5): EAGVAQSPRYKIIEKRQSVAFWCNPISGHATLYWYQQILGQGPKLLIQFQNNGVVDDSQLPKDRFSAERLKGVDSTLKIQPAKLEDSAVYLCASSLVQGGETQYFGPGTRLLVL.

The rearrangement joins TRBV2 to TRBJ2-5; a weak D match, TRBD1 (5 bases). The CDR3 consists of 13 residues. Germline loops: CDR1 SNHLY, CDR2 FYNNEI. Trimming pared 5 bases from V and 2 bases from J, leaving 9 bases between. CDR3 in DNA: TGTGCCAGCAGTCGGACACTTCAAGAGACCCAGTACTTC. Its protein product is CASSRTLQETQYF.

CDR3 in amino acids: CASTDVVAGELFF. DNA of the CDR3: TGTGCCAGTACCGATGTGGTGGCCGGGGAGCTGTTTTTT. The V gene is TRBV19, the J gene TRBJ2-2; D is unresolved. The germline V gene encodes CDR1 LNHDA and CDR2 SQIVND (reference sequence). CDR3 length: 13 residues. V was shortened by 7 bases and J by 6 bases, with 12 bases between the two germline ends.

The V and J genes are TRBV9 and TRBJ1-3; D is possibly TRBD1 (5 bases). V dropped 0 bases and J dropped 0 bases, with 10 bases sitting between them. Per the germline V gene, CDR1 is SGDLS and CDR2 is YYNGEE. CDR3 length equals 16 residues. The CDR3: CASSVAPGLSGNTIYF. CDR3 nucleotides: TGTGCCAGCAGCGTAGCTCCGGGACTCTCTGGAAACACCATATATTTT.

V usage is TRBV7-8 and J usage is TRBJ2-7, with a tentative D call TRBD1 (6 bases). From germline, CDR1 is SGHVS and CDR2 FQNEAQ. The CDR3 consists of 14 residues. The ends were cut back, 1 base at V and 4 bases at J, with 11 bases in the middle. CDR3 sequence (DNA): TGTGCCAGCAGCTTAGAACAGGGTTATTACGAGCAGTACTTC. Translated: CASSLEQGYYEQYF.

The rearrangement joins TRBV4-2 to TRBJ1-3; maybe TRBD1 (6 bases). Trimming took off 0 bases at V and 4 bases at J, with 16 bases between the two ends. The CDR3 runs 17 residues. Germline V gene sequence: CDR1 LGHNA, CDR2 YNFKEQ. CDR3 sequence (DNA): TGTGCCAGCAGCCAAGATACTTCGGCAGGGGTAGGAAACACCATATATTTT. Translating gives CASSQDTSAGVGNTIYF.

This clone has only a few counts. DNA for the CDR3: TGTGCCAGCAGCTCTCCCGGGAGCCGAAACACCATATATTTT. Protein product: CASSSPGSRNTIYF. V is TRBV7-9 and J is TRBJ1-3, with unresolved D. This CDR3 contains 14 residues. Germline CDR1 reads SEHNR; CDR2 reads FQNEAQ (reference sequence). V was trimmed by 4 bases and J by 5 bases, leaving 12 bases between them.

The rearrangement links TRBV7-9 to TRBJ1-2, with TRBD1 as a possible D gene (6 bases). The V end lost 1 base, the J end lost 4 bases, and 10 bases lay between the germline ends. CDR1 SEHNR and CDR2 FQNEAQ come from the germline V gene (reference sequence). The CDR3 length is 14 residues. CDR3 sequence (DNA): TGTGCCAGCAGCTTAGGGGGGGCGGCCTATGGCTACACCTTC. Its translation: CASSLGGAAYGYTF.

The rearrangement joins TRBV7-3 to TRBJ2-1; TRBD2 matches 11 bases. The germline V gene has CDR1 SGHTA and CDR2 FQGTGA. Trimming cost V 4 bases and J 5 bases; bases outside gene matches: 4. The CDR3 consists of 15 residues. CDR3 sequence: CASSSLAGDHNEQFF. For the CDR3, the DNA is TGTGCCAGCAGCTCACTAGCGGGGGACCACAATGAGCAGTTCTTC. The full variable domain, its missing parts supplied by reference TRBV7-3 and TRBJ2-1, is GAGVSQTPSNKVTEKGKYVELRCDPISGHTALYWYRQSLGQGPEFLIYFQGTGAADDSGLPNDRFFAVRPEGSVSTLKIQRTERGDSAVYLCASSSLAGDHNEQFFGPGTRLTVL.

This clone was seen just once. The chain couples TRBV7-9 to TRBJ2-2; a weak D match, TRBD2 (6 bases). This CDR3 is 16 amino acids long. Per the germline V gene, CDR1 is SEHNR and CDR2 is FQNEAQ (reference sequence). Trimming shortened V by 7 bases and J by 3 bases, and 18 bases separated the two germline ends. The DNA for the CDR3 is TGTGCCAGCATCGGGGGTGTGGGAGGCTACACCGGGGAGCTGTTTTTT. This codes for CASIGGVGGYTGELFF.

The V and J genes are TRBV25-1 and TRBJ2-5; 9 nucleotides line up with TRBD1. This CDR3 has 16 amino acids. CDR1 is MGHDK and CDR2 is SYGVNS in the germline V gene. J lost 7 bases, V lost 4 bases, and 13 bases had no gene match. CDR3 in DNA: TGTGCCAGCAGTGCCCGGACAGGGGCTCGAACCGGGACCCAGTACTTC. It encodes CASSARTGARTGTQYF.

The chain links TRBV9 to TRBJ1-1; 9 nucleotides align to TRBD1. CDR3 length equals 15 residues. The ends lost 3 bases at V and 1 base at J; junction bases unmatched: 4. Germline CDR1 and CDR2: SGDLS and YYNGEE. This CDR3 reads CASSARQGGNTEAFF. CDR3 DNA sequence: TGTGCCAGCAGCGCTCGACAGGGGGGGAACACTGAAGCTTTCTTT. The whole variable domain, remainder taken from reference TRBV9 and TRBJ1-1, is DSGVTQTPKHLITATGQRVTLRCSPRSGDLSVYWYQQSLDQGLQFLIQYYNGEERAKGNILERFSAQQFPDLHSELNLSSLELGDSALYFCASSARQGGNTEAFFGQGTRLTVV.